Following are 26 T cell receptor beta chains from one sample sequenced in a study of blood T cell repertoires in COVID-19. Measured with immunoSEQ multiplex PCR; TCRdb has only the in-frame clones, and not every one. The data contain 50,000 to 65,000 clones, 83% of them singletons. Sequencing input: peripheral blood. The receptors derive from a human donor in a cohort sampled during active COVID-19.

This clone came up a few times. The rearrangement joins TRBV7-9 to TRBJ2-2, with 7 positions matching TRBD2. The CDR3 is 14 residues long. Per the germline V gene, CDR1 is SEHNR and CDR2 is FQNEAQ (reference sequence). The CDR3 here is CAYGGTGRTGELFF. In nucleotides, the CDR3 is TGTGCTTACGGGGGGACCGGAAGGACCGGGGAGCTGTTTTTT.

The J gene is TRBJ2-3, the V gene TRBV12-5; no clear D gene. Trimming removed 7 bases at V and 2 bases at J, with 4 bases between. The CDR3 is made up of 11 amino acids. Germline V gives CDR1 LGHNT, CDR2 FRNRAP. In DNA form, the CDR3 reads TGTGCTAGTGCTATCACAGATACGCAGTATTTT. Residues: CASAITDTQYF.

The chain couples TRBV29-1 to TRBJ1-2; D is possibly TRBD1 (5 bases). V gave up 3 bases and J gave up 3 bases, with 8 bases separating them. The CDR3 totals 12 residues. CDR1 and CDR2 from the germline V gene are SQVTM and ANQGSEA. CDR3 sequence: CSVDRQYYGYTF. As DNA, the CDR3 is TGCAGCGTTGATCGACAGTACTATGGCTACACCTTC.

The CDR3 sequence is CASSLVQTQETQYF. In DNA, the CDR3 is TGTGCCAGCAGCTTAGTACAGACACAAGAGACCCAGTACTTC. The chain couples TRBV7-9 to TRBJ2-5, with unresolved D. Germline V CDR1 and CDR2: SEHNR, FQNEAQ (reference sequence). Deletions cut 1 base from V and 2 bases from J, with 8 bases between. The CDR3 is made up of 14 amino acids. The whole variable domain, filled in from reference TRBV7-9 and TRBJ2-5, reads DTGVSQNPRHKITKRGQNVTFRCDPISEHNRLYWYRQTLGQGPEFLTYFQNEAQLEKSRLLSDRFSAERPKGSFSTLEIQRTEQGDSAMYLCASSLVQTQETQYFGPGTRLLVL.

The genes are TRBV5-1 and TRBJ1-2, with D perhaps TRBD1 (5 bases). This CDR3 has 13 residues. Looked up from germline, CDR1 is SGHRS and CDR2 is YFSETQ. V dropped 5 bases and J dropped 4 bases, with 12 bases sitting between them. CDR3 loop: CASSSPDIYGYTF. The DNA for the CDR3 is TGCGCCAGCAGTTCTCCGGACATCTATGGCTACACCTTC.

This rearrangement joins TRBV18 to TRBJ1-2; D gene ambiguous. The CDR3 has 13 residues. Germline V gene data show CDR1 as KGHSH and CDR2 as LQKENI. Trimming shortened V by 3 bases and J by 2 bases, and 7 bases separated the two germline ends. CDR3 amino acids: CASSPRGNYGYTF. CDR3 DNA: TGTGCCAGCTCACCTCGAGGGAACTATGGCTACACCTTC.

The V and J genes are TRBV4-1 and TRBJ2-7, with 7 bases aligning to TRBD2. CDR1 and CDR2 (germline): MGHRA, YSYEKL. Losses at the gene ends were 1 base for V and 3 bases for J; bases not matched to a gene: 3. The CDR3 runs to 14 residues. The chain's CDR3 is CASSQGGEGYEQYF. The CDR3 region has the DNA TGCGCCAGCAGCCAAGGGGGGGAGGGCTACGAGCAGTACTTC.

The CDR3 is CASSLSQGGNEKLFF. The CDR3 nucleotides read TGTGCCAGCAGTTTGAGCCAGGGAGGAAATGAAAAACTGTTTTTT. This chain uses TRBV28 with TRBJ1-4, with D maybe TRBD1 (5 bases). Looked up from germline, CDR1 is MDHEN and CDR2 is SYDVKM. The CDR3 is made up of 15 amino acids. V gave up 3 bases and J gave up 5 bases, with 13 bases separating them.

This sequence joins TRBV18 and TRBJ2-5; D might be TRBD1 (6 bases). The germline gives CDR1 KGHSH, CDR2 LQKENI. V lost 6 bases, J lost 1 base, and 9 bases lay in between. This CDR3 is 13 amino acids long. The CDR3 sequence: CASSKGVQETQYF. The CDR3 coding sequence is TGTGCCAGCTCTAAGGGGGTCCAAGAGACCCAGTACTTC.

This clone was counted a single time. The chain uses TRBV7-2 and TRBJ2-7, with a tentative D call TRBD2 (6 bases). Between the trimmed V and J ends, which lost 6 bases and 0 bases, there was a span of 15 bases. The germline gives CDR1 SGHTA, CDR2 FQGNSA. This CDR3 contains 15 residues. The chain's CDR3 is CASRQPGESSYEQYF. For the CDR3, the DNA is TGTGCCAGCAGACAACCGGGAGAGAGCTCCTACGAGCAGTACTTC. The full variable domain, with the rest looked up from reference TRBV7-2 and TRBJ2-7, is GAGVSQSPSNKVTEKGKDVELRCDPISGHTALYWYRQSLGQGLEFLIYFQGNSAPDKSGLPSDRFSAERTGGSVSTLTIQRTQQEDSAVYLCASRQPGESSYEQYFGPGTRLTVT.

The rearrangement joins TRBV2 to TRBJ1-2; 11 bases are shared with TRBD1. With V trimmed by 1 base and J by 8 bases, 12 bases remained unmatched. Germline V gene lookup returns CDR1 SNHLY and CDR2 FYNNEI. The CDR3 loop spans 17 amino acids. Written as DNA, the CDR3 is TGTGCCAGCAGTGAAGGCGTGCCGGGACAGGGGGTTGGAGGCTACACCTTC. Translated, it gives CASSEGVPGQGVGGYTF.

About this clone: At the DNA level, this CDR3 is encoded by other sequences in the same sample as well. The chain carries TRBV5-1 and TRBJ2-1; possibly TRBD1 for D (6 bases). This CDR3 comprises 15 residues. Germline V gene sequence: CDR1 SGHRS, CDR2 YFSETQ. Between the trimmed V and J ends, which lost 1 base and 0 bases, there was a span of 8 bases. The CDR3 spells CASSLTGNSYNEQFF. The CDR3 bases are TGCGCCAGCAGCTTGACAGGGAACTCCTACAATGAGCAGTTCTTC.

This clone was recorded only once. The chain combines TRBV6-5 with TRBJ1-2, with 7 bases that match TRBD1. The CDR3 has 14 amino acids. V gave up 7 bases and J gave up 6 bases; unmatched junction bases: 11. Germline V gene lookup returns CDR1 MNHEY and CDR2 SVGAGI. This CDR3 reads CASTLNQGVDGYTF. The CDR3 DNA reads as TGTGCCAGCACCCTGAACCAGGGGGTCGATGGCTACACCTTC.

This chain links TRBV28 with TRBJ2-5; D is unresolved. Germline-derived CDR1 and CDR2 are MDHEN and SYDVKM. Between the trimmed V and J ends, which lost 4 bases and 4 bases, there was a span of 10 bases. The CDR3 has 13 residues. CDR3 nucleotides: TGTGCCAGCAGTTCCCCCCCCTTAGAGACCCAGTACTTC. As protein: CASSSPPLETQYF.

The chain uses TRBV9 and TRBJ2-3, with 9 bases fitting TRBD2. The CDR3 has 15 residues. V shed 4 bases and J 2 bases; nucleotides not matched to a gene: 5. Germline values: CDR1 SGDLS, CDR2 YYNGEE. CDR3 DNA: TGTGCCAGCAGCTTTAGCGGGAGACCCACAGATACGCAGTATTTT. Its protein product is CASSFSGRPTDTQYF. The whole variable domain, filled in from reference TRBV9 and TRBJ2-3, reads DSGVTQTPKHLITATGQRVTLRCSPRSGDLSVYWYQQSLDQGLQFLIQYYNGEERAKGNILERFSAQQFPDLHSELNLSSLELGDSALYFCASSFSGRPTDTQYFGPGTRLTVL.

The genes are TRBV6-5 and TRBJ1-5; 8 bases map to TRBD1. The length of the CDR3 is 15 residues. Germline assignment: CDR1 MNHEY and CDR2 SVGAGI. V was pared by 6 bases and J by 6 bases, with 10 bases of the junction left unmatched. The CDR3 region is CASRVNRGIGQPQHF. Written as DNA, the CDR3 is TGTGCCAGCAGAGTTAACAGGGGGATTGGTCAGCCCCAGCATTTT.

This chain connects TRBV18 to TRBJ2-1; 9 nucleotides match TRBD2. Germline values: CDR1 KGHSH, CDR2 LQKENI. V was clipped by 6 bases and J by 7 bases; unmatched bases: 7. CDR3 length: 14 residues. CDR3 sequence reads: CASSPGGGANEQFF. In DNA form, the CDR3 reads TGTGCCAGCTCCCCGGGCGGGGGGGCGAATGAGCAGTTCTTC.

The DNA of the CDR3 is TGTGCCACCCGGGACAGGGGAGACGAGCAGTACTTC. It yields the protein CATRDRGDEQYF. V is TRBV2 and J is TRBJ2-7; 10 nucleotides agree with TRBD1. The CDR3 covers 12 residues. Germline CDR1 and CDR2: SNHLY and FYNNEI. Trimming took 10 bases from V and 5 from J; bases not matched to a gene: 5.

In its sample, this clone was seen once. V and J are TRBV2 and TRBJ2-3, with a tentative D call TRBD1 (5 bases). V was clipped by 6 bases and J by 4 bases, with 14 bases between them. Germline values: CDR1 SNHLY, CDR2 FYNNEI. CDR3 length: 14 amino acids. The CDR3 spells CASSDRLGPDTQYF. The CDR3 coding sequence is TGTGCCAGCAGCGACCGGTTGGGGCCAGATACGCAGTATTTT.

The chain joins TRBV30 to TRBJ1-2; D is perhaps TRBD1 (5 bases). The CDR3 runs to 13 residues. V was shortened by 1 base and J by 8 bases, with 14 bases between the two germline ends. CDR1 GTSNPN and CDR2 SVGIG come from the germline V gene (reference sequence). The CDR3 sequence: CAWSGGGWGGYTF. The CDR3 nucleotides are TGTGCCTGGAGTGGCGGGGGGTGGGGCGGCTACACCTTC.

V and J are TRBV15 and TRBJ2-3; D is uncertain. V lost 0 bases, J lost 2 bases, and 6 bases lay in between. This CDR3 has 14 residues. The germline V gene encodes CDR1 LNHNV and CDR2 YYDKDF (reference sequence). The DNA for the CDR3 is TGTGCCACCAGCAGAGAGGCGGACACAGATACGCAGTATTTT. This encodes CATSREADTDTQYF.

This rearrangement joins TRBV18 to TRBJ2-5, with TRBD1 matching 12 bases. J gave up 4 bases and V 2 bases, and 11 bases lay outside the gene matches. The CDR3 is 18 amino acids. Germline V gives CDR1 KGHSH, CDR2 LQKENI. This chain's CDR3 is CASSPARDRGPVGETQYF. CDR3 sequence (DNA): TGTGCCAGCTCACCAGCAAGGGACAGGGGGCCGGTTGGAGAGACCCAGTACTTC.

This clone was seen only once. The chain joins TRBV19 to TRBJ1-4; D is uncertain. This CDR3 is 16 amino acids long. V gave up 4 bases and J gave up 2 bases, with 14 bases separating them. Germline CDR1 and CDR2: LNHDA and SQIVND (reference sequence). CDR3 region: CASSTTRRATNEKLFF. CDR3 in DNA: TGTGCCAGTAGTACTACCCGGAGGGCGACTAATGAAAAACTGTTTTTT.

The genes are TRBV5-1 and TRBJ2-6; the match to TRBD1 covers 9 bases. In germline, CDR1 is SGHRS, CDR2 YFSETQ. The junction had 2 bases not matched to a gene; V was cut back by 1 base and J by 0 bases. The CDR3 is made up of 17 amino acids. The CDR3, as DNA: TGCGCCAGCAGCTTGCCGACAGGGGGCTCTGGGGCCAACGTCCTGACTTTC. Its translation: CASSLPTGGSGANVLTF.

This rearrangement joins TRBV29-1 to TRBJ1-1; D unclear. Trimming cost V 6 bases and J 0 bases, with 11 bases left between them. The CDR3 length is 13 residues. Per the germline V gene, CDR1 is SQVTM and CDR2 is ANQGSEA. CDR3 sequence (DNA): TGCAGCGTAAGACTGAGGATGAACACTGAAGCTTTCTTT. Protein sequence: CSVRLRMNTEAFF. The whole variable domain, filled in from reference TRBV29-1 and TRBJ1-1, reads SAVISQKPSRDICQRGTSLTIQCQVDSQVTMMFWYRQQPGQSLTLIATANQGSEATYESGFVIDKFPISRPNLTFSTLTVSNMSPEDSSIYLCSVRLRMNTEAFFGQGTRLTVV.

The V and J genes are TRBV9 and TRBJ2-2; a weak D match, TRBD2 (6 bases). The CDR3 consists of 15 residues. Germline loops: CDR1 SGDLS, CDR2 YYNGEE. Trimming left V 4 bases short and J 4 bases short, with 14 bases between. In DNA form, the CDR3 reads TGTGCCAGCAGCTCACTCGGCGGGACCACCGGGGAGCTGTTTTTT. This encodes CASSSLGGTTGELFF.